Each of the 15 T cell receptor beta chains below was sequenced from the same sample in a study of identical twins. TCRdb analysed the 5' RACE reads with MiXCR anew, one entry per CDR3 protein. The table shows about 890,000 distinct CDR3 sequences, with around 12% occurring only once. This sample was shared with a second study, whose subject was yellow fever vaccine responses in identical twins.

Sample: PBMCs. Every receptor here comes from a woman aged 18-29 years in good health.

J is TRBJ2-1 and V is TRBV7-2; perhaps TRBD2 as D (6 bases). Trimming stripped 0 bases from V and 4 bases from J, with 22 bases between. From germline, CDR1 is SGHTA and CDR2 FQGNSA. This CDR3 comprises 19 residues. The CDR3 sequence is CASSLAEGRLLTGYNEQFF. The CDR3 DNA sequence: TGTGCCAGCAGCTTAGCGGAGGGGAGACTACTTACGGGTTACAATGAGCAGTTCTTC. Based on the CDR3 plus reference TRBV7-2 and TRBJ2-1, the full variable domain is GAGVSQSPSNKVTEKGKDVELRCDPISGHTALYWYRQSLGQGLEFLIYFQGNSAPDKSGLPSDRFSAERTGGSVSTLTIQRTQQEDSAVYLCASSLAEGRLLTGYNEQFFGPGTRLTVL.

The V call is TRBV4-1, the J call TRBJ2-5; 9 bases line up with TRBD2. Germline V gene data show CDR1 as MGHRA and CDR2 as YSYEKL. The CDR3 runs 14 residues. Trimming took 4 bases from V and 4 from J; bases not matched to a gene: 4. The CDR3 here is CASSRGTSRETQYF. In nucleotides, the CDR3 is TGCGCCAGCAGCCGCGGGACTAGCCGAGAGACCCAGTACTTC.

This clonotype was picked up a small number of times. The chain employs TRBV15 and TRBJ1-3, with 11 bases fitting TRBD1. Losses at the gene ends were 0 bases for V and 1 base for J; bases not matched to a gene: 2. This CDR3 region has 17 residues. Germline values: CDR1 LNHNV, CDR2 YYDKDF (reference sequence). The CDR3 DNA reads as TGTGCCACCAGCAGAGACGGACAGGGGGCTTCTGGAAACACCATATATTTT. The encoded protein is CATSRDGQGASGNTIYF.

The rearrangement uses TRBV20-1 and TRBJ2-4; D gene uncertain. The CDR3 extends over 16 amino acids. Trimming stripped 6 bases from V and 0 bases from J, with 18 bases between. Germline lookup yields CDR1 DFQATT and CDR2 SNEGSKA (reference sequence). The CDR3 sequence: CSAELTRVLAKNIQYF. CDR3 bases: TGCAGTGCCGAACTAACTCGGGTTCTAGCCAAAAACATTCAGTACTTC.

The chain recombines TRBV12-3 or TRBV12-4 with TRBJ2-5; 13 nucleotides agree with TRBD2. The length of the CDR3 is 16 residues. V dropped 4 bases and J dropped 3; count of bases not matched to a gene: 5. Written as DNA, the CDR3 is TGTGCCAGCAGTTCGACCGGGACTAGCGGGAAAGAGACCCAGTACTTC. Translating it yields CASSSTGTSGKETQYF.

The CDR3: CSAGDGTEAFF. DNA of the CDR3: TGCAGTGCTGGGGATGGGACTGAAGCTTTCTTT. This chain joins TRBV20-1 and TRBJ1-1, with D uncertain. V lost 5 bases and J 5 bases, leaving 9 bases between the germline ends. This CDR3 is 11 amino acids long. Germline assignment: CDR1 DFQATT and CDR2 SNEGSKA (reference sequence).

The gene calls are TRBV12-3 or TRBV12-4 and TRBJ1-1; D is possibly TRBD1 (5 bases). V lost 8 bases, J lost 1 base, and 20 bases lay in between. The CDR3 extends over 16 amino acids. For the CDR3, the DNA is TGTGCCAGCGTCTTGGCAGGGAGGATACCGAACACTGAAGCTTTCTTT. It encodes CASVLAGRIPNTEAFF.

This clonotype has more than one count but fewer than ten. This chain uses TRBV5-1 with TRBJ2-3; the D gene could be TRBD1 or TRBD2 (5 bases each). V shed 3 bases and J shed 5 bases, with 16 bases lying between them. Germline CDR1 is SGHRS and CDR2 is YFSETQ. The CDR3 totals 15 residues. The CDR3 is CASSSAPGAGDTQYF. In nucleotides, the CDR3 is TGCGCCAGCAGCTCCGCACCCGGGGCGGGAGATACGCAGTATTTT.

V and J are TRBV15 and TRBJ1-3; no clear D. The V gene's germline CDR1 is LNHNV and CDR2 YYDKDF (reference sequence). V lost 0 bases, J lost 4 bases, and 10 bases lay in between. This CDR3 comprises 15 residues. The CDR3 loop reads CATSRDAVPGNTIYF. The DNA for the CDR3 is TGTGCCACCAGCAGAGATGCGGTACCCGGAAACACCATATATTTT.

A few counts support this clonotype. The chain links TRBV12-3 or TRBV12-4 to TRBJ2-2; 10 nucleotides align to TRBD1. There are 17 residues in the CDR3. The V and J ends lost 5 bases and 3 bases, in that order; junction bases with no gene match: 9. This CDR3 reads CASSPIGGQGHTGELFF. The CDR3 DNA follows: TGTGCCAGCAGTCCCATTGGGGGACAGGGGCACACCGGGGAGCTGTTTTTT.

This clonotype was picked up a small number of times. This sequence joins TRBV15 and TRBJ1-1, with D possibly being TRBD1 (6 bases). The V gene lost 4 bases and the J gene lost 5 bases, with 23 bases spanning the gap. The CDR3 consists of 17 residues. Per germline, CDR1 LNHNV and CDR2 YYDKDF (reference sequence). Here the CDR3 reads CATSTDRGQTLGTEAFF. The CDR3 nucleotides read TGTGCCACCAGCACAGATCGTGGACAGACGCTAGGAACTGAAGCTTTCTTT.

In this sample, this clonotype turned up once. V usage is TRBV2 and J usage is TRBJ1-5; 8 bases match TRBD1. Germline-derived CDR1 and CDR2 are SNHLY and FYNNEI. Germline trimming cut 6 bases from V and 6 bases from J; bases unmatched to any gene: 7. CDR3 length: 14 amino acids. CDR3 nucleotides: TGTGCCAGCAGCGAGGACAGGGCCGGTCAGCCCCAGCATTTT. Translating it yields CASSEDRAGQPQHF.

There are many counts of this clonotype. DNA for the CDR3: TGTGCCAGCAGTGATGCGGCGGGAGCCTTCTCCTACGAGCAGTACTTC. Translated: CASSDAAGAFSYEQYF. The rearrangement joins TRBV25-1 to TRBJ2-7; 7 bases map to TRBD2. V was clipped by 3 bases and J by 0 bases; unmatched bases: 8. Germline V lookup: CDR1 MGHDK, CDR2 SYGVNS. The CDR3 totals 16 residues.

This clonotype has more than one count but fewer than ten. V is TRBV27 and J is TRBJ2-1; TRBD2 agrees at 9 bases. After removal of 4 bases from V and 7 bases from J, the junction contained 8 bases not matched to a gene. The CDR3 is made up of 15 amino acids. Germline V gene data show CDR1 as MNHEY and CDR2 as SMNVEV (reference sequence). The CDR3 loop is CASSSLAGGENEQFF. DNA for the CDR3: TGTGCCAGCAGTTCCCTGGCGGGAGGGGAAAATGAGCAGTTCTTC.

Only a few counts were recorded for this clonotype. This rearrangement joins TRBV20-1 to TRBJ2-6; no clear D. Looked up from germline, CDR1 is DFQATT and CDR2 is SNEGSKA (reference sequence). V lost 5 bases and J 0 bases, leaving 11 bases between the germline ends. The CDR3 is 15 residues long. The CDR3, as DNA: TGCAGTGCTTTTCAGGCGCCCTCTGGGGCCAACGTCCTGACTTTC. Its protein product is CSAFQAPSGANVLTF.